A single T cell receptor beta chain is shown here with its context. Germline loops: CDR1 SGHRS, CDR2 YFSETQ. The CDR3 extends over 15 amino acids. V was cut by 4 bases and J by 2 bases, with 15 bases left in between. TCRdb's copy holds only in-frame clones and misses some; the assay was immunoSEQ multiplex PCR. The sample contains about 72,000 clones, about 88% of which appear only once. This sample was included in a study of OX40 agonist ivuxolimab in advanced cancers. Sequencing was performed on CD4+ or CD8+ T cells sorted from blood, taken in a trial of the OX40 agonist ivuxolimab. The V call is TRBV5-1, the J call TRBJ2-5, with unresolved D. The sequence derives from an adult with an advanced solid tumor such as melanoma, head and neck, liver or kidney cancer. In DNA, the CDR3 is TGCGCCAGCAGCCGACGCGGCAGTACGCAAGAGACCCAGTACTTC. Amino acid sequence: CASSRRGSTQETQYF.